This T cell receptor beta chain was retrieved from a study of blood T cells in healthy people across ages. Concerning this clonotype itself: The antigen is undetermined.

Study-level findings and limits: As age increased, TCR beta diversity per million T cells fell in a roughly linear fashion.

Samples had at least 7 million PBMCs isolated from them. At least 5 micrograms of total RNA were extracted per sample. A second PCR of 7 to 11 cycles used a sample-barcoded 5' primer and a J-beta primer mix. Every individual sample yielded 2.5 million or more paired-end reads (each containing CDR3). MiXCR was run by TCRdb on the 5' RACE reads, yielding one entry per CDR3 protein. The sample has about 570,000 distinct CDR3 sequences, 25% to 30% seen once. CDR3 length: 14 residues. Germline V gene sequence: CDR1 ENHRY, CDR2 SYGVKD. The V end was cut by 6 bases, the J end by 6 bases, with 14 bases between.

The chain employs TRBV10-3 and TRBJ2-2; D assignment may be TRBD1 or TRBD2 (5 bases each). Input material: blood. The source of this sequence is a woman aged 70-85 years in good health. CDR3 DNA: TGTGCCATCAGAGATCGAGGGGAGCCCGGGGAGCTGTTTTTT. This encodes CAIRDRGEPGELFF.